These T cell receptor beta chains were read from a single sample in a study of blood T cell repertoires in COVID-19. The data were produced by immunoSEQ multiplex PCR, yet TCRdb's version contains in-frame clones alone and is incomplete. The data show 200,000 to 250,000 clones, about 81% seen once. Specimen: PBMCs or T cells enriched from blood (not recorded which). These TCRs come from a man aged 35 to 55 who had recovered from COVID-19. CDR3s include the opening cysteine and the closing phenylalanine or tryptophan. Each record gives: V gene, clone size, D gene, J gene, CDR3 protein, CDR3 DNA. D genes are given only for firm matches. Clone size is shown for a subset of rows, as once, few, many or a class of expanded clone.

TRBV3-1/TRBV3-2,NA,NA,TRBJ1-4,CASSLTGEKLFF,TGTGCCAGCAGCCTTACAGGCGAAAAACTGTTTTTT
TRBV2,NA,TRBD1,TRBJ1-5,CASSVQGWPQHF,TGTGCCAGCAGCGTACAGGGGTGGCCCCAGCATTTT
TRBV6-1,NA,TRBD1,TRBJ2-4,CASSEGWDRGLLAKNIQYF,TGTGCCAGCAGTGAAGGGTGGGACAGGGGGCTTCTAGCCAAAAACATTCAGTACTTC
TRBV11-3,few,NA,TRBJ1-1,CASSLSVYTEAFF,TGTGCCAGCAGCTTAAGCGTATACACTGAAGCTTTCTTT
TRBV19,NA,TRBD1,TRBJ2-1,CASSVTGVGNEQFF,TGTGCCAGTAGTGTGACAGGGGTGGGGAATGAGCAGTTCTTC
TRBV5-1,NA,TRBD1,TRBJ1-1,CASSLGTGPRGGVNTEAFF,TGCGCCAGCAGCTTGGGGACAGGGCCCCGTGGAGGCGTCAACACTGAAGCTTTCTTT
TRBV9,NA,NA,TRBJ1-1,CASPQECDTEAFF,TGTGCCAGCCCACAGGAGTGTGACACTGAAGCTTTCTTT
TRBV7-8,NA,NA,TRBJ1-2,CASSPGVAKASGYTF,TGTGCCAGCAGCCCCGGGGTGGCAAAAGCGAGTGGCTACACCTTC
TRBV5-1,NA,TRBD1,TRBJ1-4,CASSSGTGGYEKLFF,TGCGCCAGCAGCTCTGGGACAGGGGGATATGAAAAACTGTTTTTT
TRBV29-1,once,TRBD1,TRBJ2-2,CSVPDRTGAGELFF,TGCAGCGTGCCGGACAGGACAGGGGCCGGGGAGCTGTTTTTT
TRBV7-9,few,TRBD1,TRBJ1-2,CASSPGQGTLYYGYTF,TGTGCCAGCAGCCCTGGACAGGGGACACTATACTATGGCTACACCTTC
TRBV29-1,few,TRBD1,TRBJ1-1,CSGQSTGPNTEAFF,TGCAGCGGGCAATCGACAGGGCCGAACACTGAAGCTTTCTTT
TRBV9,once,NA,TRBJ1-3,CASSTTGPRSGNTIYF,TGTGCCAGCAGCACGACAGGCCCCCGCTCTGGAAACACCATATATTTT
TRBV2,NA,NA,TRBJ1-3,CASSEIPNTIYF,TGTGCCAGCAGTGAAATCCCGAACACCATATATTTT
TRBV30,NA,NA,TRBJ2-1,CAWSVGQGYNEQFF,TGTGCCTGGAGTGTGGGGCAGGGATACAATGAGCAGTTCTTC
TRBV6-5,NA,TRBD1,TRBJ1-2,CASSYGGQARTF,TGTGCCAGCAGTTACGGAGGACAGGCACGCACCTTC
TRBV6-2/TRBV6-3,NA,NA,TRBJ1-1,CASSYTGSTEAFF,TGTGCCAGCAGCTATACAGGGAGTACTGAAGCTTTCTTT
TRBV7-9,NA,TRBD2,TRBJ2-7,CASSLGTSPSQYF,TGTGCCAGCAGCTTAGGGACTAGCCCTTCCCAGTACTTC
TRBV5-1,NA,TRBD2,TRBJ2-1,CASSPGTSGGALNEQFF,TGCGCCAGCAGCCCAGGGACTAGCGGGGGGGCCCTGAATGAGCAGTTCTTC
TRBV5-5,NA,TRBD1,TRBJ1-5,CASSSRDSGGHSNQPQHF,TGTGCCAGCAGCTCCAGAGACTCAGGGGGACACTCCAATCAGCCCCAGCATTTT
TRBV19,few,NA,TRBJ1-5,CASTLTGNNQPQHF,TGTGCCAGTACTCTTACAGGGAACAATCAGCCCCAGCATTTT
TRBV30,many,NA,TRBJ1-1,CAFRTSISNTEAFF,TGTGCCTTCAGGACATCGATATCGAACACTGAAGCTTTCTTT
TRBV5-1,few,TRBD1,TRBJ1-2,CASSYSTGDYGYTF,TGCGCCAGCAGCTACTCGACAGGGGACTATGGCTACACCTTC
TRBV12-3/TRBV12-4,NA,NA,TRBJ2-7,CASSLFGSEQYF,TGTGCCAGCAGTTTATTCGGGAGCGAGCAGTACTTC
TRBV12-5,NA,TRBD2,TRBJ2-1,CASGPGLAGANEQFF,TGTGCTAGTGGTCCAGGACTAGCGGGGGCCAATGAGCAGTTCTTC
TRBV7-9,NA,NA,TRBJ2-1,CASSLVVFNEQFF,TGTGCCAGCAGCTTAGTAGTTTTCAATGAGCAGTTCTTC
TRBV5-5,NA,NA,TRBJ2-7,CASSLNAGRSGEQYF,TGTGCCAGCAGCTTGAATGCAGGGAGGTCTGGCGAGCAGTACTTC
TRBV5-8,NA,NA,TRBJ1-6,CASRLRGDNSPLHF,TGTGCCAGCAGACTACGGGGGGACAATTCACCCCTCCACTTT
TRBV27,NA,TRBD2,TRBJ2-5,CASSRQGGLAGAETQYF,TGTGCCAGCAGTAGACAGGGGGGACTAGCGGGAGCAGAGACCCAGTACTTC
TRBV12-2,NA,NA,TRBJ2-3,CASRSRLAGRSTDTQYF,TGTGCAAGTCGCTCGCGCCTAGCGGGGCGAAGCACAGATACGCAGTATTTT
TRBV21-1,NA,NA,TRBJ1-6,CASSARDRGLKNSPLHF,TGTGCCAGCAGCGCCCGGGACAGGGGGCTTAAGAATTCACCCCTCCACTTT
TRBV21-1,NA,NA,TRBJ2-1,CASSRTSGNEQFF,TGTGCCAGCAGCAGAACTAGCGGGAATGAGCAGTTCTTC
TRBV12-3/TRBV12-4,NA,TRBD1,TRBJ1-2,CASSRDSRYGYTF,TGTGCCAGCAGTAGGGACAGCCGGTATGGCTACACCTTC
TRBV7-3,NA,TRBD2,TRBJ2-1,CASSSPTSGRGDEQFF,TGTGCCAGCAGCTCCCCGACTAGCGGGAGGGGCGATGAGCAGTTCTTC
TRBV14,NA,NA,TRBJ2-7,CASSQMGSSYEQYF,TGTGCCAGCAGCCAAATGGGCAGTTCCTACGAGCAGTACTTC
TRBV7-9,few,TRBD2,TRBJ2-5,CASSFFGAGAVQETQYF,TGTGCCAGCAGCTTCTTTGGAGCGGGAGCGGTCCAAGAGACCCAGTACTTC
TRBV27,NA,NA,TRBJ2-7,CASRLDRRISEQYF,TGTGCCAGCAGGTTAGACAGGAGGATCAGCGAGCAGTACTTC
TRBV7-9,NA,TRBD1,TRBJ1-6,CATSTGYNSPLHF,TGTGCCACGTCGACAGGGTATAATTCACCCCTCCACTTT
TRBV19,few,NA,TRBJ1-5,CASSSGGLQPQHF,TGTGCCAGTAGTTCTGGGGGCCTGCAGCCCCAGCATTTT
TRBV15,few,NA,TRBJ2-6,CATSRDLGVSGANVLTF,TGTGCCACCAGCAGAGATCTCGGGGTCTCTGGGGCCAACGTCCTGACTTTC
TRBV6-5,NA,NA,TRBJ2-7,CASSYSTVGGEQYF,TGTGCCAGCAGTTACTCGACCGTCGGGGGCGAGCAGTACTTC
TRBV30,NA,NA,TRBJ1-2,CAWRGGGMYGYTF,TGTGCCTGGAGGGGAGGGGGGATGTATGGCTACACCTTC
TRBV9,few,TRBD1,TRBJ1-2,CASSVTPGQGANGYTF,TGTGCCAGCAGCGTAACCCCGGGACAGGGGGCAAATGGCTACACCTTC
TRBV11-3,NA,TRBD2,TRBJ2-5,CAAKRLLWAGGYQETQYF,TGTGCCGCGAAACGGCTACTTTGGGCCGGGGGGTACCAAGAGACCCAGTACTTC
TRBV11-3,NA,TRBD1,TRBJ1-2,CASSFPKTGVPYGYTF,TGTGCCAGCAGCTTTCCCAAAACAGGGGTTCCCTATGGCTACACCTTC
TRBV5-1,NA,TRBD1,TRBJ1-2,CASSLGSGTVGYTF,TGCGCCAGCAGCTTGGGATCAGGGACAGTCGGCTACACCTTC
TRBV6-6,NA,TRBD1,TRBJ1-1,CASTIWDRVDTEAFF,TGTGCCAGCACAATTTGGGACAGGGTTGACACTGAAGCTTTCTTT
TRBV4-2,NA,TRBD2,TRBJ2-2,CASSPLPPREGDTGELFF,TGTGCCAGCAGCCCCCTTCCCCCGCGGGAGGGGGATACCGGGGAGCTGTTTTTT
TRBV9,once,NA,TRBJ1-6,CASSTGSYNSPLHF,TGTGCCAGCTCAACAGGCTCCTATAATTCACCCCTCCACTTT
TRBV7-9,NA,TRBD1,TRBJ2-7,CASSSRDRGFEQYF,TGTGCCAGCAGCTCGCGGGACAGGGGTTTCGAGCAGTACTTC
TRBV28,NA,NA,TRBJ1-3,CASRYDSYSGNTIYF,TGTGCCAGCAGATACGACAGCTACTCTGGAAACACCATATATTTT
TRBV4-1,NA,TRBD1,TRBJ1-1,CASTSLTRDRGSKAFF,TGCGCCAGCACCTCCCTAACCAGGGACAGGGGTTCCAAAGCTTTCTTT
TRBV5-4,NA,TRBD1,TRBJ1-4,CASSFEGGDEKLFF,TGTGCCAGCAGCTTCGAAGGGGGCGATGAAAAACTGTTTTTT
TRBV11-2,few,TRBD1,TRBJ2-7,CASSLSGTALYEQYF,TGTGCCAGCAGCTTATCGGGGACAGCGCTCTACGAGCAGTACTTC
TRBV27,few,TRBD2,TRBJ2-7,CASSPSGLALSPDEQYF,TGTGCCAGCAGTCCTTCGGGACTAGCGCTTTCTCCCGACGAGCAGTACTTC
TRBV3-1/TRBV3-2,NA,NA,TRBJ1-4,CASSRLATTNEKLFF,TGTGCCAGCAGCCGGTTAGCTACTACTAATGAAAAACTGTTTTTT
TRBV6-4,few,TRBD2,TRBJ2-1,CASSELAGRYNEQFF,TGTGCCAGCAGCGAGCTAGCGGGAAGGTACAATGAGCAGTTCTTC
TRBV7-9,NA,NA,TRBJ1-1,CASSKLTVVNTEAFF,TGTGCCAGCAGCAAGTTGACAGTGGTGAACACTGAAGCTTTCTTT
TRBV5-6,NA,NA,TRBJ1-2,CASSLAQKHGYTF,TGTGCCAGCAGCTTGGCACAAAAACATGGCTACACCTTC
TRBV12-2,NA,NA,TRBJ1-5,CASRQRRQHNQPQHF,TGTGCAAGTCGCCAACGACGACAGCACAATCAGCCCCAGCATTTT